Following are 17 T cell receptor beta chains from one sample sequenced in a study of T cell responses to AZD1222 COVID-19 vaccine. Libraries were prepared by immunoSEQ multiplex PCR; TCRdb keeps only in-frame clonotypes and omits some of them. The profile shows 95,000 to 150,000 clones, around nine tenths of them singletons. The input for sequencing was peripheral blood, taken on day 0 of AZD1222 vaccination. The receptors come from an adult in good health.

The chain uses TRBV16 and TRBJ1-2; 8 bases map to TRBD1. This CDR3 has 15 residues. Trimming cost V 4 bases and J 3 bases; bases outside gene matches: 7. Germline V lookup: CDR1 KGHSY, CDR2 FQNENV. The CDR3: CASSLGTGAYYGYTF. CDR3 nucleotides: TGTGCCAGCAGCCTCGGGACAGGAGCTTACTATGGCTACACCTTC.

This clone occurred a few times. The rearrangement links TRBV27 to TRBJ1-6; 7 bases align to TRBD1. V dropped 8 bases and J dropped 9; count of bases not matched to a gene: 16. Germline loops: CDR1 MNHEY, CDR2 SMNVEV (reference sequence). There are 16 residues in the CDR3. The CDR3 here is CASSTHGGGGSSPLHF. As DNA, the CDR3 is TGTGCCAGCTCGACCCATGGAGGGGGCGGGAGTTCACCCCTCCACTTT.

This chain joins TRBV6-6 and TRBJ2-7, with TRBD1 identical over 11 bases. CDR1 MNHNY and CDR2 SVGAGI come from the germline V gene (reference sequence). V dropped 2 bases and J dropped 7; count of bases not matched to a gene: 7. The CDR3 is 15 residues long. The CDR3 coding sequence is TGTGCCAGCAGTTACAGGGGACAGGGGGAGAGGGAGCAGTACTTC. This codes for CASSYRGQGEREQYF.

The V call is TRBV9, the J call TRBJ2-7; 8 bases line up with TRBD2. The CDR3 spans 14 residues. Germline values: CDR1 SGDLS, CDR2 YYNGEE. The junction had 7 bases not matched to a gene; V was cut back by 2 bases and J by 6 bases. This chain's CDR3 is CASSVREGRGEQYF. CDR3 sequence (DNA): TGTGCCAGCAGCGTTCGGGAGGGCCGCGGCGAGCAGTACTTC.

The chain employs TRBV6-4 and TRBJ1-1; 7 nucleotides agree with TRBD1. Germline CDR1 MRHNA, CDR2 SNTAGT. J gave up 1 base and V 4 bases, and 3 bases lay outside the gene matches. CDR3 size: 14 residues. For the CDR3, the DNA is TGTGCCAGCAGTGTTACAGGGGCGAACACTGAAGCTTTCTTT. Translation gives CASSVTGANTEAFF.

This chain connects TRBV29-1 to TRBJ1-2; weak D call: TRBD1 (6 bases). The V end was cut by 4 bases, the J end by 0 bases, with 9 bases between. The CDR3 contains 13 residues. Germline CDR1 is SQVTM and CDR2 is ANQGSEA. The CDR3 DNA sequence: TGCAGCGTTGGGGACAATACTAACTATGGCTACACCTTC. Encoded protein: CSVGDNTNYGYTF.

This chain joins TRBV29-1 and TRBJ1-2, with D tentatively TRBD1 (6 bases). Trimming shortened V by 4 bases and J by 8 bases, and 17 bases separated the two germline ends. Germline V CDR1 and CDR2: SQVTM, ANQGSEA. The CDR3 spans 13 residues. The CDR3 nucleotides read TGCAGCGTTGGGGAGGATGAGGGGGGAGGCTACACCTTC. This sequence encodes CSVGEDEGGGYTF.

The CDR3 region is CASTPGQGSGEQYF. CDR3 coding DNA: TGTGCCAGTACTCCGGGACAGGGGTCGGGCGAGCAGTACTTC. The genes are TRBV19 and TRBJ2-7, with 10 positions matching TRBD1. The CDR3 consists of 14 residues. J lost 6 bases, V lost 7 bases, and 9 bases had no gene match. Germline values: CDR1 LNHDA, CDR2 SQIVND (reference sequence). Looking up the rest from reference TRBV19 and TRBJ2-7 gives the full variable domain: DGGITQSPKYLFRKEGQNVTLSCEQNLNHDAMYWYRQDPGQGLRLIYYSQIVNDFQKGDIAEGYSVSREKKESFPLTVTSAQKNPTAFYLCASTPGQGSGEQYFGPGTRLTVT.

The chain links TRBV25-1 to TRBJ1-2; 8 positions agree with TRBD1. CDR3 length: 15 residues. V was clipped by 3 bases and J by 4 bases; unmatched bases: 7. CDR1 MGHDK and CDR2 SYGVNS come from the germline V gene. For the CDR3, the DNA is TGTGCCAGCAGTGACGCCTCGGACAGGGCCTATGGCTACACCTTC. Protein: CASSDASDRAYGYTF.

This sequence joins TRBV18 and TRBJ1-1; 7 positions agree with TRBD1. The CDR3 covers 17 residues. The V and J ends lost 1 base and 5 bases, in that order; junction bases with no gene match: 13. The V gene's germline CDR1 is KGHSH and CDR2 LQKENI. In DNA form, the CDR3 reads TGTGCCAGCTCACCACGCTCCTTAGGAGGGGGCGAAACTGAAGCTTTCTTT. It specifies CASSPRSLGGGETEAFF.

This chain uses TRBV19 with TRBJ2-4; D is ambiguous. V gave up 3 bases and J gave up 0 bases, with 12 bases separating them. The CDR3 loop spans 16 amino acids. Germline V CDR1 and CDR2: LNHDA, SQIVND (reference sequence). In nucleotides, the CDR3 is TGTGCCAGTAGTATTACGTGGCGACTAGCCAAAAACATTCAGTACTTC. It codes for CASSITWRLAKNIQYF.

The chain carries TRBV2 and TRBJ1-4; tentative D call: TRBD1 (6 bases). Germline V gene sequence: CDR1 SNHLY, CDR2 FYNNEI. Trimming pared 6 bases from V and 7 bases from J, leaving 18 bases between. The CDR3 is made up of 15 amino acids. CDR3 in amino acids: CASRGGSTEAEKLFF. The CDR3 bases are TGTGCCAGCAGAGGGGGATCCACGGAGGCTGAAAAACTGTTTTTT. Together with reference TRBV2 and TRBJ1-4, the CDR3 gives the full variable domain: EPEVTQTPSHQVTQMGQEVILRCVPISNHLYFYWYRQILGQKVEFLVSFYNNEISEKSEIFDDQFSVERPDGSNFTLKIRSTKLEDSAMYFCASRGGSTEAEKLFFGSGTQLSVL.

This rearrangement joins TRBV6-5 to TRBJ2-7, with 8 nucleotides matching TRBD1. The CDR3 runs 15 residues. Germline lookup yields CDR1 MNHEY and CDR2 SVGAGI. The V and J ends lost 7 bases and 7 bases, in that order; junction bases with no gene match: 15. The CDR3 coding sequence is TGTGCCAGCAAAGAAGGTGGCAGGGGGCAAGCGGAGCAGTACTTC. The encoded protein is CASKEGGRGQAEQYF.

This rearrangement joins TRBV5-5 to TRBJ1-5; unclear D gene. The CDR3 totals 15 residues. Germline lookup yields CDR1 SGHKS and CDR2 YYEKEE (reference sequence). V was clipped by 6 bases and J by 3 bases, with 16 bases between them. The CDR3 protein is CASKLVLTNNQPQHF. In DNA, the CDR3 is TGTGCCAGCAAGCTTGTATTGACAAACAATCAGCCCCAGCATTTT. The full variable domain, its missing parts supplied by reference TRBV5-5 and TRBJ1-5, is DAGVTQSPTHLIKTRGQQVTLRCSPISGHKSVSWYQQVLGQGPQFIFQYYEKEERGRGNFPDRFSARQFPNYSSELNVNALLLGDSALYLCASKLVLTNNQPQHFGDGTRLSIL.

The genes are TRBV2 and TRBJ1-2; 10 nucleotides agree with TRBD1. Germline V gives CDR1 SNHLY, CDR2 FYNNEI. Trimming cost V 10 bases and J 8 bases; bases outside gene matches: 13. The CDR3 extends over 14 amino acids. The CDR3 reads CATRGRQGAGGYTF. CDR3 DNA sequence: TGTGCCACCAGAGGTAGACAGGGGGCAGGGGGCTACACCTTC.

This clone was seen only once. The chain is built from TRBV10-1 and TRBJ1-3; D uncertain. Germline loops: CDR1 WNHNN, CDR2 SYGVQD (reference sequence). V lost 3 bases to trimming and J lost 2 bases, with 8 bases between them. CDR3 length equals 14 residues. The CDR3 DNA reads TGCGCCAGCAGTGAAGGGTTTCCTGGAAACACCATATATTTT. This sequence encodes CASSEGFPGNTIYF.

V gene TRBV5-1 combines with J gene TRBJ2-7; 8 nucleotides match TRBD1. CDR1 SGHRS and CDR2 YFSETQ come from the germline V gene. The CDR3 contains 14 residues. J was trimmed by 2 bases and V by 2 bases; bases with no gene match: 3. CDR3: CASSLGTGTYEQYF. In DNA form, the CDR3 reads TGCGCCAGCAGCTTAGGGACAGGAACCTACGAGCAGTACTTC. Together with reference TRBV5-1 and TRBJ2-7, the CDR3 gives the full variable domain: KAGVTQTPRYLIKTRGQQVTLSCSPISGHRSVSWYQQTPGQGLQFLFEYFSETQRNKGNFPGRFSGRQFSNSRSEMNVSTLELGDSALYLCASSLGTGTYEQYFGPGTRLTVT.